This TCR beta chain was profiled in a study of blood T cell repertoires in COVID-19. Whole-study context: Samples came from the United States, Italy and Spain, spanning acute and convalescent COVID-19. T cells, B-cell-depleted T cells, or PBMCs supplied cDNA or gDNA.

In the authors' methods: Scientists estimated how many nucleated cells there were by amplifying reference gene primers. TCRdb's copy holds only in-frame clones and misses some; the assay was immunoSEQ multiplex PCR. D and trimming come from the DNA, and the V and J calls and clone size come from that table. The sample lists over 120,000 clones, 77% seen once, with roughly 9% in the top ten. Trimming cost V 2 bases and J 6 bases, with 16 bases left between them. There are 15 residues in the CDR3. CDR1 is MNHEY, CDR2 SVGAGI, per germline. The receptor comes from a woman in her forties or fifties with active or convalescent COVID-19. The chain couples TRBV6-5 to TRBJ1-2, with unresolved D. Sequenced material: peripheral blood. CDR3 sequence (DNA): TGTGCCAGCAGTTACCGGGCCTCAGGAGGGAATGGCTACACCTTC. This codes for CASSYRASGGNGYTF.